This T cell receptor beta chain is drawn from a study of control samples from healthy donors and cancer patients. TCRdb keeps only in-frame clones here, not all; method: immunoSEQ multiplex PCR. Recorded for this sample: fewer than 250,000 clones. Per germline, CDR1 MNHEY and CDR2 SMNVEV (reference sequence). V dropped 4 bases and J dropped 1 base, with 19 bases sitting between them. The CDR3 length is 17 residues. The TCR sequence derives from a woman between 25 and 40 years old in good health. The gene calls are TRBV27 and TRBJ1-2; possible D gene TRBD1, 5 bases. The sequencing input was blood. The CDR3 reads CASSSRRGNPYNYGYTF. DNA of the CDR3: TGTGCCAGCAGTTCCCGGAGGGGCAACCCATATAACTATGGCTACACCTTC.